A single sample is the source of the 15 T cell receptor beta chains below, sequenced in a study of cytotoxic CD8 clonotypes in ibrutinib-treated CLL. Produced via immunoSEQ multiplex PCR; TCRdb's table is partial and in-frame only. Among 100,000 to 150,000 clones, 80% to 90% were seen once, and the ten largest hold approximately 2%. The source material was PBMCs, sampled after 24 months of ibrutinib treatment. Receptors originate from a human donor with chronic lymphocytic leukemia.

The chain joins TRBV28 to TRBJ1-3; TRBD1 matches 7 bases. J was trimmed by 2 bases and V by 6 bases; bases with no gene match: 4. The CDR3 is 14 residues long. Germline V gene data show CDR1 as MDHEN and CDR2 as SYDVKM. CDR3 coding DNA: TGTGCCAGCAGGTTCACAGGGGCTGGAAACACCATATATTTT. Its translation: CASRFTGAGNTIYF.

This sequence joins TRBV9 and TRBJ2-3, with 9 bases that match TRBD2. V shed 4 bases, J shed 10 bases, and the junction held 7 bases outside the gene matches. The CDR3 has 13 residues. In germline, CDR1 is SGDLS, CDR2 YYNGEE. The CDR3 reads CASSPGGRAAQYF. For the CDR3, the DNA is TGTGCCAGCAGCCCCGGCGGGAGGGCCGCGCAGTATTTT. The whole variable domain, filled in from reference TRBV9 and TRBJ2-3, reads DSGVTQTPKHLITATGQRVTLRCSPRSGDLSVYWYQQSLDQGLQFLIQYYNGEERAKGNILERFSAQQFPDLHSELNLSSLELGDSALYFCASSPGGRAAQYFGPGTRLTVL.

This chain links TRBV28 with TRBJ2-2; 12 positions match TRBD1. Germline V lookup: CDR1 MDHEN, CDR2 SYDVKM. The V gene end was trimmed by 2 bases and the J gene end by 7 bases; junction bases not matched to a gene: 5. CDR3 size: 16 residues. As DNA, the CDR3 is TGTGCCAGCAGTTTAGCCGGGACAGGGGGCTTCGGGGAGCTGTTTTTT. Protein product: CASSLAGTGGFGELFF. The full variable domain, rest sourced from reference TRBV28 and TRBJ2-2, is DVKVTQSSRYLVKRTGEKVFLECVQDMDHENMFWYRQDPGLGLRLIYFSYDVKMKEKGDIPEGYSVSREKKERFSLILESASTNQTSMYLCASSLAGTGGFGELFFGEGSRLTVL.

The chain joins TRBV7-3 to TRBJ2-4; 12 bases are shared with TRBD2. Germline CDR1 and CDR2: SGHTA and FQGTGA. The CDR3 is 14 residues long. V lost 5 bases, J lost 7 bases, and 3 bases stayed unmatched. CDR3 coding DNA: TGTGCCAGCAGCAGTACTAGCGGGGGGAACATTCAGTACTTC. Protein product: CASSSTSGGNIQYF.

The rearrangement joins TRBV25-1 to TRBJ2-1, with unresolved D. Germline V lookup: CDR1 MGHDK, CDR2 SYGVNS. The CDR3 covers 15 residues. V lost 0 bases and J 3 bases, leaving 9 bases between the germline ends. DNA of the CDR3: TGTGCCAGCAGTGAATACGTTATACACTACAATGAGCAGTTCTTC. Translated, it gives CASSEYVIHYNEQFF.

The rearrangement uses TRBV20-1 and TRBJ1-2, with TRBD1 as a possible D gene (5 bases). The CDR3 is made up of 11 amino acids. Germline V lookup: CDR1 DFQATT, CDR2 SNEGSKA (reference sequence). The V gene lost 1 base and the J gene lost 7 bases, with 7 bases spanning the gap. CDR3 sequence: CSARAGLGYTF. The DNA of the CDR3 is TGCAGTGCTAGAGCGGGGCTTGGCTACACCTTC.

The rearrangement joins TRBV10-3 to TRBJ1-2; D perhaps matches TRBD1 (6 bases). Germline V CDR1 and CDR2: ENHRY, SYGVKD. CDR3 length: 11 residues. V was trimmed by 8 bases and J by 6 bases, leaving 10 bases between them. CDR3 coding DNA: TGTGCCATCGAGGGGGGCAATGGCTACACCTTC. As protein: CAIEGGNGYTF.

The V and J genes are TRBV7-3 and TRBJ2-1; D unclear. With 5 bases removed from V and 5 bases from J, the gap between germline ends came to 10 bases. The germline V gene encodes CDR1 SGHTA and CDR2 FQGTGA. The CDR3 is 13 residues long. The CDR3 DNA is TGTGCCAGCAGCCCATTTATGAACAATGAGCAGTTCTTC. Protein product: CASSPFMNNEQFF.

The chain employs TRBV9 and TRBJ1-2; 7 nucleotides agree with TRBD1. This CDR3 comprises 15 residues. Germline CDR1 SGDLS, CDR2 YYNGEE. V shed 3 bases and J 7 bases; nucleotides not matched to a gene: 12. CDR3 in amino acids: CASSGGNNRGAGYTF. DNA for the CDR3: TGTGCCAGCAGCGGGGGTAACAACAGGGGCGCTGGCTACACCTTC.

The V gene is TRBV27, the J gene TRBJ1-2, with D maybe TRBD1 (5 bases). Germline V gives CDR1 MNHEY, CDR2 SMNVEV (reference sequence). The CDR3 has 15 residues. With 10 bases removed from V and 2 bases from J, the gap between germline ends came to 20 bases. CDR3 protein: CATREMGRANYGYTF. Written as DNA, the CDR3 is TGTGCCACCAGGGAAATGGGGCGAGCCAACTATGGCTACACCTTC.

A single count supports this clone. V and J are TRBV7-6 and TRBJ2-7; TRBD1 might be the D (6 bases). The V end lost 3 bases, the J end lost 4 bases, and 10 bases lay between the germline ends. Germline V lookup: CDR1 SGHVS, CDR2 FNYEAQ. The CDR3 totals 13 residues. CDR3 bases: TGTGCCAGCAGCTTGGGGGCGAGTTACGAGCAGTACTTC. This gives the protein CASSLGASYEQYF.

The V and J genes are TRBV6-1 and TRBJ1-3, with D possibly being TRBD1 (5 bases). V gave up 1 base and J gave up 0 bases, with 13 bases separating them. The CDR3 spans 17 residues. Germline V lookup: CDR1 MNHNS, CDR2 SASEGT. This chain's CDR3 is CASSEEVGLLSGNTIYF. The CDR3 DNA reads TGTGCCAGCAGTGAAGAGGTGGGGCTGCTCTCTGGAAACACCATATATTTT.

The V and J genes are TRBV19 and TRBJ2-2; D remains unclear. Germline-derived CDR1 and CDR2 are LNHDA and SQIVND (reference sequence). V was trimmed by 3 bases and J by 5 bases, leaving 10 bases between them. The CDR3 is 14 residues long. Here the CDR3 DNA reads TGTGCCAGTAGTATCCTACCCGGAACCGGGGAGCTGTTTTTT. Translation gives CASSILPGTGELFF.

The chain has TRBV9 and TRBJ2-1; maybe TRBD1 (6 bases). V lost 3 bases and J 7 bases, leaving 14 bases between the germline ends. The CDR3 consists of 14 residues. Germline CDR1 reads SGDLS; CDR2 reads YYNGEE. The CDR3 region has the DNA TGTGCCAGCAGCGCGACGAGACAGGCTAATGAGCAGTTCTTC. Protein sequence: CASSATRQANEQFF. The whole variable domain, filled in from reference TRBV9 and TRBJ2-1, reads DSGVTQTPKHLITATGQRVTLRCSPRSGDLSVYWYQQSLDQGLQFLIQYYNGEERAKGNILERFSAQQFPDLHSELNLSSLELGDSALYFCASSATRQANEQFFGPGTRLTVL.

In its sample, this clone was seen once. The rearrangement links TRBV29-1 to TRBJ2-7; 10 bases align to TRBD1. CDR1 is SQVTM, CDR2 ANQGSEA, per germline. V shed 4 bases, J shed 2 bases, and the junction held 5 bases outside the gene matches. The CDR3 runs to 14 residues. CDR3 loop: CSVVPGTGAYEQYF. Here the CDR3 DNA reads TGCAGCGTTGTCCCCGGGACAGGGGCCTACGAGCAGTACTTC.